The source of this TCR beta chain is a study of somatic mutations in cytotoxic T cells in rheumatoid arthritis. Whole-study context: Purity of nearly 100% was reached when some V beta antibody-stained T-cell populations were flow-sorted, including V beta1+ cells sequenced for TCRB.

Some clones are missing from TCRdb's copy, which holds only in-frame ones; the method was immunoSEQ multiplex PCR. The sample holds more than 9,000 clones; over 80% are singletons and the top ten take about 15%. Trimming shortened V by 0 bases and J by 3 bases, and 16 bases separated the two germline ends. The CDR3 extends over 17 amino acids. In germline, CDR1 is SGDLS, CDR2 YYNGEE. Sequencing input: CD8+ T cells sorted from blood. This clonotype was sampled from a woman aged 18-29 years with rheumatoid arthritis. The rearrangement uses TRBV9 and TRBJ1-3; the D gene is possibly TRBD1 (6 bases). The CDR3 is CASSVGGGSTGGNTIYF. The CDR3 DNA is TGTGCCAGCAGCGTAGGGGGGGGCAGTACAGGTGGAAACACCATATATTTT.